This TCR beta chain was observed in a study of blood T cell repertoires in COVID-19. Turning to the study itself: Collection of acute and convalescent COVID-19 samples took place in the United States, Italy and Spain.

The cohort comprised adults aged roughly 18 to 95 years residing in approximately 25 US areas. Two consecutive negative NP/OP PCR tests, clearance, or resolved symptoms defined Cohort 3 recovery. Germline CDR1 reads MGHDK; CDR2 reads SYGVNS. The CDR3 has 14 amino acids. V was trimmed by 3 bases and J by 1 base, leaving 6 bases between them. Clones were read by immunoSEQ multiplex PCR, and TCRdb kept only the in-frame ones, dropping some. The data contain more than 200,000 clones, around nine tenths of them singletons. The sequence was obtained from a woman aged 18 to 35 who had recovered from COVID-19. The specimen was PBMCs or T cells enriched from blood (not recorded which). This chain links TRBV25-1 with TRBJ1-4; D gene ambiguous. For the CDR3, the DNA is TGTGCCAGCAGTGACGTCGGAACTAATGAAAAACTGTTTTTT. It codes for CASSDVGTNEKLFF.